Listed below are T cell receptor beta chains from one sample, sequenced in a study of beta chain features in type 1 diabetes. Libraries were prepared by immunoSEQ multiplex PCR; TCRdb keeps only in-frame clonotypes and omits some of them. The sample lists some 250,000 clones, about 14% occurring once. The sequencing sample was made of naive CD4+ T cells from blood. These receptors were collected from a man aged 30 to 39 with type 1 diabetes. The CDR3 runs from the conserved cysteine through the conserved F or W. The D gene is left open where the match is weak. The size field is filled for only some rows; it gives once, few, many or a size class.

size	V	D	J	CDR3	DNA
NA	TRBV6-5	NA	TRBJ2-1	CASSFGSSSYNEQFF	TGTGCCAGCAGTTTCGGGTCGAGCTCCTACAATGAGCAGTTCTTC
NA	TRBV18	NA	TRBJ1-2	CASSPGRDYGYTF	TGTGCCAGCTCACCAGGGAGGGACTATGGCTACACCTTC
NA	TRBV6-4	TRBD2	TRBJ2-3	CASSDQRGTDTQYF	TGTGCCAGCAGTGACCAGCGGGGTACAGATACGCAGTATTTT
few	TRBV7-9	NA	TRBJ2-7	CASSLDQGYEQYF	TGTGCCAGCAGCTTAGATCAGGGCTACGAGCAGTACTTC
NA	TRBV4-1	NA	TRBJ1-4	CASSQPGRKEKLFF	TGCGCCAGCAGCCAACCCGGGAGGAAGGAAAAACTGTTTTTT
few	TRBV11-2	NA	TRBJ2-7	CASSLITGGREQYF	TGTGCCAGCAGCTTAATCACGGGGGGCCGGGAGCAGTACTTC
few	TRBV11-2	NA	TRBJ2-5	CASSQQETQYF	TGTGCCAGCAGCCAACAAGAGACCCAGTACTTC
NA	TRBV6-1	TRBD1	TRBJ2-2	CATQVPQGWPGELFF	TGTGCCACCCAAGTCCCACAGGGGTGGCCCGGGGAGCTGTTTTTT
NA	TRBV2	TRBD1	TRBJ2-5	CASRDRGETQYF	TGTGCCAGCAGGGACAGGGGAGAGACCCAGTACTTC
NA	TRBV4-2	TRBD2	TRBJ2-1	CASSQAGTSGFNEQFF	TGTGCCAGCAGCCAGGCCGGGACTAGCGGGTTCAATGAGCAGTTCTTC
NA	TRBV27	NA	TRBJ1-5	CASPWTASNQPQHF	TGTGCCAGCCCGTGGACAGCAAGCAATCAGCCCCAGCATTTT
few	TRBV19	NA	TRBJ1-2	CASSIGDRFNGYTF	TGTGCCAGTAGTATCGGAGACAGGTTTAATGGCTACACCTTC
NA	TRBV10-3	TRBD1	TRBJ2-7	CAIGLDRAYEQYF	TGTGCCATCGGATTAGACAGGGCCTACGAGCAGTACTTC
few	TRBV6-6	NA	TRBJ1-2	CASSYEGRGYTF	TGTGCCAGCAGTTACGAGGGTCGGGGCTACACCTTC
NA	TRBV5-1	NA	TRBJ2-1	CASSLAGGGWTFF	TGCGCCAGCAGCTTGGCCGGTGGAGGGTGGACGTTCTTC
NA	TRBV12-5	TRBD1	TRBJ1-1	CASGLPRGLTEAFF	TGTGCTAGTGGTTTGCCCAGGGGGCTGACTGAAGCTTTCTTT
NA	TRBV7-9	TRBD2	TRBJ2-7	CASSRRLAEPQYF	TGTGCCAGCAGCCGTAGACTAGCGGAGCCCCAGTACTTC
NA	TRBV4-2	TRBD2	TRBJ2-3	CASSQGGGRADTQYF	TGTGCCAGCAGCCAAGGCGGGGGGCGCGCAGATACGCAGTATTTT
few	TRBV11-2	NA	TRBJ1-3	CASRKLGGGKSGNTIYF	TGTGCCAGCAGAAAATTAGGGGGGGGCAAGTCTGGAAACACCATATATTTT
few	TRBV21-1	NA	TRBJ1-6	CASRTGTGGNPDSPLHF	TGTGCCAGCAGAACCGGGACAGGGGGCAATCCGGATTCACCCCTCCACTTT
few	TRBV4-2	NA	TRBJ1-1	CASSRVLEGTEAFF	TGTGCCAGCAGCCGAGTACTAGAGGGAACTGAAGCTTTCTTT
few	TRBV9	NA	TRBJ2-3	CASSAILDTQYF	TGTGCCAGCAGCGCCATACTAGATACGCAGTATTTT
NA	TRBV29-1	TRBD1	TRBJ1-1	CSGRQGANTEAFF	TGCAGCGGTCGACAGGGGGCGAACACTGAAGCTTTCTTT
few	TRBV7-9	TRBD2	TRBJ2-1	CASSLDPSSGRAHNEQFF	TGTGCCAGCAGCTTAGATCCTTCTAGCGGGAGGGCCCACAATGAGCAGTTCTTC
few	TRBV9	TRBD1	TRBJ1-1	CASSGTGSPDTEAFF	TGTGCCAGCAGCGGGACAGGGTCCCCGGACACTGAAGCTTTCTTT
NA	TRBV5-6	TRBD2	TRBJ2-2	CASSGASGGGSAELFF	TGTGCCAGCAGCGGTGCTAGCGGGGGGGGCTCCGCGGAGCTGTTTTTT
few	TRBV25-1	TRBD1	TRBJ1-1	CASSEGQGTEAFF	TGTGCCAGCAGTGAGGGACAGGGGACTGAAGCTTTCTTT
NA	TRBV7-7	TRBD1	TRBJ1-1	CASSPMDRGTTEAFF	TGTGCCAGCAGCCCGATGGACAGGGGTACAACTGAAGCTTTCTTT
NA	TRBV20-1	NA	TRBJ1-2	CSAFIGSGYTF	TGCAGTGCTTTTATTGGTAGTGGCTACACCTTC
few	TRBV9	TRBD2	TRBJ2-1	CASSTSGSSYNEQFF	TGTGCCAGCAGCACGAGCGGGAGCTCCTACAATGAGCAGTTCTTC
NA	TRBV5-1	TRBD2	TRBJ2-3	CASGLAGASGTDTQYF	TGCGCCAGCGGACTAGCGGGAGCTAGCGGCACAGATACGCAGTATTTT
NA	TRBV5-4	NA	TRBJ1-1	CASSLSTEVAFF	TGTGCCAGCAGCTTGTCGACAGAAGTGGCTTTCTTT
NA	TRBV5-4	NA	TRBJ1-2	CASSTPGPGGYTF	TGTGCCAGCAGCACGCCAGGGCCAGGAGGCTACACCTTC
few	TRBV9	NA	TRBJ2-7	CASTPGHQIYEQYF	TGTGCCAGCACCCCGGGACACCAGATCTACGAGCAGTACTTC
NA	TRBV5-1	NA	TRBJ1-4	CASSFGAPNEKLFF	TGCGCCAGCAGCTTTGGAGCTCCTAATGAAAAACTGTTTTTT
NA	TRBV5-1	TRBD2	TRBJ2-3	CASSLGLAGSTDTQYF	TGCGCCAGCAGCTTGGGACTAGCGGGGTCCACAGATACGCAGTATTTT
NA	TRBV7-9	TRBD1	TRBJ2-3	CASSYRGELTDTQYF	TGTGCCAGCAGCTACAGGGGGGAGTTGACAGATACGCAGTATTTT
few	TRBV5-1	TRBD2	TRBJ2-2	CASNDGGKTGELFF	TGCGCCAGTAACGACGGGGGGAAGACCGGGGAGCTGTTTTTT
NA	TRBV5-1	TRBD1	TRBJ2-4	CASSAGQGDIQYF	TGCGCCAGCAGCGCGGGACAGGGGGACATTCAGTACTTC
NA	TRBV5-6	NA	TRBJ2-7	CASSLAILDEQYF	TGTGCCAGCAGCTTGGCAATACTTGACGAGCAGTACTTC
NA	TRBV4-1	TRBD1	TRBJ1-6	CASSPPPVGQAVSLHF	TGCGCCAGCAGCCCCCCGCCTGTTGGACAGGCGGTATCCCTCCACTTT
few	TRBV7-9	TRBD2	TRBJ2-7	CASSHPTSGVPTYEQYF	TGTGCCAGCAGCCATCCGACTAGCGGGGTTCCCACCTACGAGCAGTACTTC
NA	TRBV5-4	NA	TRBJ2-5	CASSLNTGWDTETQYF	TGTGCCAGCAGCTTGAACACAGGGTGGGATACAGAGACCCAGTACTTC
few	TRBV25-1	TRBD1	TRBJ1-1	CASSESQGITEAFF	TGTGCCAGCAGTGAGTCACAGGGGATCACTGAAGCTTTCTTT
many	TRBV7-9	TRBD1	TRBJ2-3	CASSRGQGADTQYF	TGTGCCAGCAGCCGCGGACAGGGGGCAGATACGCAGTATTTT
NA	TRBV30	NA	TRBJ2-7	CAWSRAYEQYF	TGTGCCTGGAGTAGAGCCTACGAGCAGTACTTC
few	TRBV18	NA	TRBJ2-5	CASSPPSRETQYF	TGTGCCAGCTCACCACCTTCCCGGGAGACCCAGTACTTC
few	TRBV7-8	NA	TRBJ2-2	CASSLRVANTGELFF	TGTGCCAGCAGCTTACGGGTTGCGAACACCGGGGAGCTGTTTTTT
few	TRBV2	NA	TRBJ1-5	CASSPEAGSLSNQPQHF	TGTGCCAGCAGTCCGGAGGCAGGTTCGCTGAGCAATCAGCCCCAGCATTTT
few	TRBV29-1	TRBD2	TRBJ2-3	CSTPGLAGGSTDTQYF	TGCAGCACTCCGGGACTAGCGGGAGGAAGCACAGATACGCAGTATTTT
NA	TRBV7-8	NA	TRBJ2-7	CASSLVTVYEQYF	TGTGCCAGCAGCTTAGTGACAGTCTACGAGCAGTACTTC
NA	TRBV6-5	NA	TRBJ1-1	CASSYLGDSEAFF	TGTGCCAGCAGTTACTTAGGAGATTCTGAAGCTTTCTTT
NA	TRBV18	NA	TRBJ2-1	CASSPGGAREQFF	TGTGCCAGCTCCCCCGGCGGGGCGCGGGAGCAGTTCTTC
NA	TRBV23-1	NA	TRBJ1-2	CASSTGTGYTF	TGCGCCAGCAGTACAGGGACTGGCTACACCTTC
few	TRBV10-3	NA	TRBJ2-7	CAIGKGVGEQYF	TGTGCCATCGGTAAAGGGGTAGGCGAGCAGTACTTC
NA	TRBV5-6	NA	TRBJ2-7	CASSPQGKGFNEQYF	TGTGCCAGCAGCCCGCAGGGGAAGGGATTCAACGAGCAGTACTTC
few	TRBV30	TRBD1	TRBJ1-2	CAWSVLAGGFTF	TGTGCCTGGAGTGTACTTGCAGGGGGCTTCACCTTC
NA	TRBV7-2	NA	TRBJ1-2	CASSLELLRGSYGYTF	TGTGCCAGCAGTCTCGAACTGCTGCGAGGTTCCTATGGCTACACCTTC
NA	TRBV9	TRBD2	TRBJ2-2	CASSVVVRREDAGELFF	TGTGCCAGCAGCGTAGTAGTAAGGCGGGAGGACGCCGGGGAGCTGTTTTTT
few	TRBV4-1	TRBD1	TRBJ2-5	CASSPTYRSRGTEETQYF	TGCGCCAGCAGCCCCACGTACAGGTCGAGGGGGACAGAAGAGACCCAGTACTTC